Only one count was recorded for the clone carrying this T cell receptor beta chain. This sample is part of a study of control samples from healthy donors and cancer patients. The data were produced by immunoSEQ multiplex PCR, yet TCRdb's version contains in-frame clones alone and is incomplete. The top ten clones hold over 1% of a sample with over 150,000 clones, over 90% of them seen once. The CDR3 loop spans 12 amino acids. The V end was cut by 7 bases, the J end by 2 bases, with 9 bases between. Germline assignment: CDR1 SGHDN and CDR2 FVKESK. The source material was blood. The origin of this receptor is a young woman in good health. The chain recombines TRBV14 with TRBJ2-7; D gene uncertain. This chain's CDR3 is CASIVPPYEQYF. In DNA form, the CDR3 reads TGTGCCAGCATCGTTCCCCCCTACGAGCAGTACTTC.